This T cell receptor (beta chain) emerged from a study of siplizumab effects on memory and regulatory T cells. The CDR3 length is 15 residues. CDR1 and CDR2 (germline): MGHRA, YSYEKL. J lost 3 bases, V lost 1 base, and 2 bases had no gene match. Concerning this clone: Its specificity is not known.

The study, taken as a whole, reports: Siplizumab significantly reduced alloreactive sequences traceable to unstimulated CD4+ memory cells. Proliferating clones, CD4+ or CD8+, lacked an assignable naive or memory phenotype in roughly 80-95% of cases. Naive T cells looked more diverse than memory cells, and they looked like major contributors to the alloresponse. Proliferating Tregs taken from siplizumab cultures were not shown to have a confirmed suppressive function.

The repertoire was sequenced with immunoSEQ multiplex PCR; TCRdb's copy has only in-frame clones and lacks some. The sample yields fewer than 100,000 clones, over 90% seen once. The V call is TRBV4-1, the J call TRBJ2-7; 11 nucleotides match TRBD2. Sequenced input: CD8+ T cells sorted from blood. This TCR was sampled from a human donor in good health. CDR3 sequence: CASSQGGTSGYEQYF. DNA of the CDR3: TGCGCCAGCAGCCAAGGTGGGACTAGCGGCTACGAGCAGTACTTC.